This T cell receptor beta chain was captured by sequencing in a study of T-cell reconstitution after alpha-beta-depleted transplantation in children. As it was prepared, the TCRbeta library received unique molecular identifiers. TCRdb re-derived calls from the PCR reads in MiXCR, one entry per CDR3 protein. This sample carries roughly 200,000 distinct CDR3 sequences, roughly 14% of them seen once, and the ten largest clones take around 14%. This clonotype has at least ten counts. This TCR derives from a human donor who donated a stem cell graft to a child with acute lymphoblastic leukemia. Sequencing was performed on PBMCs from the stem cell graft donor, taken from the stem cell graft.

The CDR3 DNA reads TGCGCCAGCAGCTTACTCCCTCGGACAGGGGAAGCTTTCTTT. It specifies CASSLLPRTGEAFF. The J gene is TRBJ1-1, the V gene TRBV5-1; 8 bases agree with TRBD1. V lost 2 bases to trimming and J lost 8 bases; unmatched junction nucleotides: 8. The CDR3 has 14 amino acids. Germline V gene data show CDR1 as SGHRS and CDR2 as YFSETQ. Complete variable domain (other parts from reference TRBV5-1 and TRBJ1-1): KAGVTQTPRYLIKTRGQQVTLSCSPISGHRSVSWYQQTPGQGLQFLFEYFSETQRNKGNFPGRFSGRQFSNSRSEMNVSTLELGDSALYLCASSLLPRTGEAFFGQGTRLTVV.